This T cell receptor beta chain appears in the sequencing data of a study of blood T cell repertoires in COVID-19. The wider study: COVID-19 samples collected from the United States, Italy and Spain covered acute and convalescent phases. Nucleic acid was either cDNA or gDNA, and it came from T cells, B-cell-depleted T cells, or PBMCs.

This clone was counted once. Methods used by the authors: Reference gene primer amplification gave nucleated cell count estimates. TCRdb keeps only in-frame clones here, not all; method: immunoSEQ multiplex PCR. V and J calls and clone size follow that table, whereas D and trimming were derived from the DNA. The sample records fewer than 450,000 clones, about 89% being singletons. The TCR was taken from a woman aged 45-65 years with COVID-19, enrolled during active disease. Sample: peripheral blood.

DNA of the CDR3: TGTGCCAGCAGCTTAAACAGGGGCAGAGATACGCAGTATTTT. Protein product: CASSLNRGRDTQYF. The chain has TRBV11-2 and TRBJ2-3, with 7 bases fitting TRBD1. The CDR3 covers 14 residues. V dropped 2 bases and J dropped 5; count of bases not matched to a gene: 4. Germline assignment: CDR1 SGHAT and CDR2 FQNNGV.